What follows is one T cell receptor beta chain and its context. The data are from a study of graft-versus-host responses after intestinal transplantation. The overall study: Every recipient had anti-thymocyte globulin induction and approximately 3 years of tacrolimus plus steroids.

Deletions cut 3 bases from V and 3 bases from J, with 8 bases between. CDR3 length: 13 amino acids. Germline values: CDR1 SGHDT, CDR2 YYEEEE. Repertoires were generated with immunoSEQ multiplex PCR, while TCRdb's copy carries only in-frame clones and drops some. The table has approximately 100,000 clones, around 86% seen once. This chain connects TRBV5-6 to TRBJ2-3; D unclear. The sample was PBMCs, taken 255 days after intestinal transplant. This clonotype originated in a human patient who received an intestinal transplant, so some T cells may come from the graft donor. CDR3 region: CASSSQGTDTQYF. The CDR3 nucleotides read TGTGCCAGCAGCTCCCAAGGGACAGATACGCAGTATTTT.